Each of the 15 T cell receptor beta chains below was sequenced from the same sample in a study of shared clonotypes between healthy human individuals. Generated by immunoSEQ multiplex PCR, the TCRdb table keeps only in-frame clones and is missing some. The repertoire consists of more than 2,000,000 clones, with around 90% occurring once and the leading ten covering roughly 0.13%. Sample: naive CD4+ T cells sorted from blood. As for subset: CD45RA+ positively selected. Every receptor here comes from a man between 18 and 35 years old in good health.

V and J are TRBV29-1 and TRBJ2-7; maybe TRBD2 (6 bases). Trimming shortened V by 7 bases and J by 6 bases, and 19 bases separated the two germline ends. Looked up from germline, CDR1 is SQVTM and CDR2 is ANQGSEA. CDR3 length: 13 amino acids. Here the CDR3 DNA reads TGCAGCGGCCGGGACGGGGGATCTATCGAGCAGTACTTC. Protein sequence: CSGRDGGSIEQYF.

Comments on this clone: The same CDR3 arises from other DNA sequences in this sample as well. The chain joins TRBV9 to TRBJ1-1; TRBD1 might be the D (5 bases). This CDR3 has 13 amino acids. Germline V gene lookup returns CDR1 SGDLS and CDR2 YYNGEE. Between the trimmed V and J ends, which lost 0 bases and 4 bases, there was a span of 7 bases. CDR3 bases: TGTGCCAGCAGCGTAGAGGGGTTCACTGAAGCTTTCTTT. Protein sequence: CASSVEGFTEAFF.

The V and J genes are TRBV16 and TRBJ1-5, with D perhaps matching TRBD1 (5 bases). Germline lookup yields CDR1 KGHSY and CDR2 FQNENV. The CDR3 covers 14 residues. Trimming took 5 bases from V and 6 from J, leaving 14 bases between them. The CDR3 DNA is TGTGCCAGCAGCTTGCAGGGTGGCAGTCAGCCCCAGCATTTT. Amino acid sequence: CASSLQGGSQPQHF.

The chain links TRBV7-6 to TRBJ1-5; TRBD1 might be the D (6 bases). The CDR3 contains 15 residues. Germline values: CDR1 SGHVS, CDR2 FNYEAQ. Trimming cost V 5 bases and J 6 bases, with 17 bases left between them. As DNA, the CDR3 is TGTGCCAGCAGCCTTATGGAAGGGGGGGGTCAGCCCCAGCATTTT. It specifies CASSLMEGGGQPQHF.

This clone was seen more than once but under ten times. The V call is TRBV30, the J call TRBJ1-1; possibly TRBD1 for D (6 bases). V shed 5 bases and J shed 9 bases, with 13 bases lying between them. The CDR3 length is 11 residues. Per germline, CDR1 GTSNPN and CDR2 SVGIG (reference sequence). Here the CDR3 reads CAWGGGDQAFF. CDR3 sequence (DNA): TGTGCCTGGGGAGGGGGGGACCAAGCTTTCTTT.

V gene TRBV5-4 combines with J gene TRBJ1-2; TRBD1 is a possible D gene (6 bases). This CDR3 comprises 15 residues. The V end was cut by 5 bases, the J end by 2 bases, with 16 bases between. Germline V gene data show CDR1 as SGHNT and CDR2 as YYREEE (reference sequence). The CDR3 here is CASSSPSQGNYGYTF. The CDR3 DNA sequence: TGTGCCAGCAGTTCACCATCGCAGGGGAACTATGGCTACACCTTC. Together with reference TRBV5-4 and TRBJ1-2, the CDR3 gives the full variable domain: ETGVTQSPTHLIKTRGQQVTLRCSSQSGHNTVSWYQQALGQGPQFIFQYYREEENGRGNFPPRFSGLQFPNYSSELNVNALELDDSALYLCASSSPSQGNYGYTFGSGTRLTVV.

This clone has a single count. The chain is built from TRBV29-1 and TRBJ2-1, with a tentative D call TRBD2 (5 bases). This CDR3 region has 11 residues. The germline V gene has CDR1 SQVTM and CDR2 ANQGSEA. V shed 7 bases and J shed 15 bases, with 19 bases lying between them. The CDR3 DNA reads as TGCAGCGGGAGTCTGGGAGAGAATCCGTTCTTC. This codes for CSGSLGENPFF.

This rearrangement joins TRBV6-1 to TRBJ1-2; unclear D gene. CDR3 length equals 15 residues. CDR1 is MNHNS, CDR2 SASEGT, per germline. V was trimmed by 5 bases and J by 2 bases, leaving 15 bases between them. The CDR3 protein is CASSRGGGINYGYTF. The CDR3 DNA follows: TGTGCCAGCAGTCGAGGTGGTGGGATCAACTATGGCTACACCTTC.

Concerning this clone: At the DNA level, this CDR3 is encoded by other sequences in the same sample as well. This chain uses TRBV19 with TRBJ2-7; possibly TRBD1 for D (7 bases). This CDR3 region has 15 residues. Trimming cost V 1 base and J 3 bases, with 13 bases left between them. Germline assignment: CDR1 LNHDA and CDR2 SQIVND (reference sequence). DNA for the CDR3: TGTGCCAGTAGTATAGCCCAGGGGGGTAGCTACGAGCAGTACTTC. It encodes CASSIAQGGSYEQYF.

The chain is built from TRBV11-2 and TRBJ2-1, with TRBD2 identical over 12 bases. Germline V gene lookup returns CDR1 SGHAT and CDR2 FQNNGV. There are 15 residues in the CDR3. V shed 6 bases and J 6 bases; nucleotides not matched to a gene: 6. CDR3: CASRALAGGINEQFF. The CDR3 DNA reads TGTGCCAGCAGGGCACTAGCGGGGGGAATCAATGAGCAGTTCTTC. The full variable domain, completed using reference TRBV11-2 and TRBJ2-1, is EAGVAQSPRYKIIEKRQSVAFWCNPISGHATLYWYQQILGQGPKLLIQFQNNGVVDDSQLPKDRFSAERLKGVDSTLKIQPAKLEDSAVYLCASRALAGGINEQFFGPGTRLTVL.

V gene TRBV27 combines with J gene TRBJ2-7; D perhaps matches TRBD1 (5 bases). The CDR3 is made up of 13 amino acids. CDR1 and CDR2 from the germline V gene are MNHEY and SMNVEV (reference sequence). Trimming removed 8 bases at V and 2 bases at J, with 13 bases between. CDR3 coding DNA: TGTGCCAGCTGGGGCAGGGCTCCCTACGAGCAGTACTTC. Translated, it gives CASWGRAPYEQYF.

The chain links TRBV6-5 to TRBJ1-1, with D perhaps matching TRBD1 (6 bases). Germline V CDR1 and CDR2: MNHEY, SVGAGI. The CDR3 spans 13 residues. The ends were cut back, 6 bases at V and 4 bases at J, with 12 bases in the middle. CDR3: CASSLGQTTEAFF. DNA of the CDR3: TGTGCCAGCAGCCTTGGACAGACCACTGAAGCTTTCTTT.

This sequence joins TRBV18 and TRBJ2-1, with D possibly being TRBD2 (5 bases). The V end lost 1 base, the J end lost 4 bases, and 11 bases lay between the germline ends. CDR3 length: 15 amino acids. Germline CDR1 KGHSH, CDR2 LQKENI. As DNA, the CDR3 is TGTGCCAGCTCACCACTGGGAGACAAGTACAATGAGCAGTTCTTC. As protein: CASSPLGDKYNEQFF.

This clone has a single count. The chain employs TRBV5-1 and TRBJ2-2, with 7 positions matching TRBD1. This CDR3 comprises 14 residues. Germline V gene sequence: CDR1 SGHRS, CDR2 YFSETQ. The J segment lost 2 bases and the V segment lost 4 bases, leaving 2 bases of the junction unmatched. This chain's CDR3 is CASSGTANTGELFF. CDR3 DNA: TGCGCCAGCAGCGGGACAGCTAACACCGGGGAGCTGTTTTTT.

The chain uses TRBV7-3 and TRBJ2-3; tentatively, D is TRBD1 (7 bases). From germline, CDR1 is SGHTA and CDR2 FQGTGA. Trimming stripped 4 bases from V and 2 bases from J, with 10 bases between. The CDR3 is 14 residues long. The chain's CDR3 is CASSSGGPTDTQYF. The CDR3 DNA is TGTGCCAGCAGCTCAGGGGGGCCCACAGATACGCAGTATTTT. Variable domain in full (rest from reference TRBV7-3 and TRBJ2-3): GAGVSQTPSNKVTEKGKYVELRCDPISGHTALYWYRQSLGQGPEFLIYFQGTGAADDSGLPNDRFFAVRPEGSVSTLKIQRTERGDSAVYLCASSSGGPTDTQYFGPGTRLTVL.